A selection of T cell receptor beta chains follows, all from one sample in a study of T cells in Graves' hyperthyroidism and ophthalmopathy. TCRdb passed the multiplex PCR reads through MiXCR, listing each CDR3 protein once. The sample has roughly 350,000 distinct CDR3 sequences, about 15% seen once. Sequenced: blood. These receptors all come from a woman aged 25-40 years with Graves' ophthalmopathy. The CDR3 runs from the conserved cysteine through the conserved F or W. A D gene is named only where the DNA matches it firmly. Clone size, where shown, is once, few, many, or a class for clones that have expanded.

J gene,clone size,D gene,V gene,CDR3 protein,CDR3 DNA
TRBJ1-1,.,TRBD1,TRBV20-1,CSARPRDRGEAFF,TGCAGTGCTAGACCCCGGGACAGAGGCGAAGCTTTCTTT
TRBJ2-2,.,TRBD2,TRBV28,CASSLLAGATNTGELFF,TGTGCCAGCAGTTTACTAGCGGGGGCAACGAACACCGGGGAGCTGTTTTTT
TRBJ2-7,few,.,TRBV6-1,CASSPQGFVSYEQYF,TGTGCCAGCAGCCCACAGGGATTTGTTTCCTACGAGCAGTACTTC
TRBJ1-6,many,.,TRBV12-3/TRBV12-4,CASSFFRENSPLHF,TGTGCCAGCAGTTTTTTCAGGGAGAATTCACCCCTCCACTTT
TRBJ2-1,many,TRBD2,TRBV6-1,CASSDYGGAAEQFF,TGTGCCAGCAGTGATTACGGGGGGGCCGCTGAGCAGTTCTTC
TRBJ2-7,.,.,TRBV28,CASSSMDSTYEQYF,TGTGCCAGCAGTTCGATGGACAGCACCTACGAGCAGTACTTC
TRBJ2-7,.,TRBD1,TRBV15,CATSGTGGVYEQYF,TGTGCCACCAGCGGGACAGGGGGTGTCTACGAGCAGTACTTC
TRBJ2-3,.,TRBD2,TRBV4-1,CASSQERLAGNTDTQYF,TGCGCCAGCAGCCAAGAGAGACTAGCGGGGAACACAGATACGCAGTATTTT
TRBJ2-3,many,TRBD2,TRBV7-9,CASLGTSRNTDTQYF,TGTGCCAGCCTAGGGACTAGCAGGAACACAGATACGCAGTATTTT
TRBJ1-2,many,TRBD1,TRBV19,CASRRQGLAETHYGYTF,TGTGCCAGTAGGAGACAGGGTCTCGCGGAGACCCACTATGGCTACACCTTC
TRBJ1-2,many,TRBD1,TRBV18,CASSPGTVPAYGYTF,TGTGCCAGCTCACCAGGGACAGTCCCCGCTTATGGCTACACCTTC
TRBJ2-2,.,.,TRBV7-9,CASSSLGGDTGELFF,TGTGCCAGCAGCTCACTCGGGGGCGACACCGGGGAGCTGTTTTTT
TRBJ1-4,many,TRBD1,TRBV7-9,CASSLGQGREKLFF,TGTGCCAGCAGCTTGGGACAGGGAAGGGAAAAACTGTTTTTT
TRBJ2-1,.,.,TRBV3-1,CASSQRASTFF,TGTGCCAGCAGCCAACGGGCCTCTACCTTCTTC
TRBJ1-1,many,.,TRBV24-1,CATSDSGRAMNTEAFF,TGTGCCACCAGTGATTCGGGCAGGGCTATGAACACTGAAGCTTTCTTT
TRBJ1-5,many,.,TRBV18,CASSPRSERGNQPQHF,TGTGCCAGCTCACCACGTTCCGAGAGGGGCAATCAGCCCCAGCATTTT
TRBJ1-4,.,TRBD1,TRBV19,CASSRPGTGLVEKLFF,TGTGCCAGTAGTCGTCCCGGGACAGGATTGGTAGAAAAACTGTTTTTT
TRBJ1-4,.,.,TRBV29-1,CSVTATNEKLFF,TGCAGCGTTACAGCAACTAATGAAAAACTGTTTTTT
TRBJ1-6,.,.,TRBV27,CASSPETGFFELSPLHF,TGTGCCAGCAGTCCCGAGACAGGCTTTTTCGAACTATCACCCCTCCACTTT
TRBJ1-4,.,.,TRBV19,CASSDTGSSEKLFF,TGTGCCAGTAGTGACACAGGGTCGTCTGAAAAACTGTTTTTT
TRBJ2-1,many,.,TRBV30,CAWRKSRNEQFF,TGTGCCTGGAGAAAGTCAAGAAATGAGCAGTTCTTC
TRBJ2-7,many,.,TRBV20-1,CSASSGGYEQYF,TGCAGTGCTAGTTCAGGCGGCTACGAGCAGTACTTC
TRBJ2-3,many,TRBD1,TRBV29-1,CSVEDRDRETTDTQYF,TGCAGCGTTGAAGATCGCGACAGGGAAACCACAGATACGCAGTATTTT
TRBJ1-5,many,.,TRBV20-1,CSARVGGPWGNQPQHF,TGCAGTGCTAGAGTGGGCGGACCTTGGGGCAATCAGCCCCAGCATTTT
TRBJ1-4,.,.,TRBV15,CATSRVRGVANEKLFF,TGTGCCACCAGCAGAGTCAGGGGCGTCGCTAATGAAAAACTGTTTTTT
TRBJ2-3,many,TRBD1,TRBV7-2,CASTGGNGGDTQYF,TGTGCCTCCACAGGGGGCAATGGTGGAGATACGCAGTATTTT
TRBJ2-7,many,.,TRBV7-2,CASSPGVGVDQYF,TGTGCCAGCAGCCCCGGAGTGGGGGTTGATCAGTACTTC
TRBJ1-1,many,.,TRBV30,CAWDPSQGSEAFF,TGTGCCTGGGACCCTTCACAGGGATCTGAAGCTTTCTTT
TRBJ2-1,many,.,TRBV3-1,CASSSRDPYNEQFF,TGTGCCAGCAGCTCCCGTGACCCATACAATGAGCAGTTCTTC
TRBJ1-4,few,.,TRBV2,CASSIQDSGKLFF,TGTGCCAGCAGTATACAGGACAGTGGAAAACTGTTTTTT
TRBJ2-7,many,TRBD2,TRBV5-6,CASSLLAGVPKSYEQYF,TGTGCCAGCAGCTTGCTAGCGGGGGTACCAAAGTCCTACGAGCAGTACTTC
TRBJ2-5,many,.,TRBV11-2,CASSSGLSQETQYF,TGTGCCAGCAGCTCGGGACTTTCCCAAGAGACCCAGTACTTC
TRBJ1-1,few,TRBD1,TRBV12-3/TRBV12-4,CASSSGTGGLMNTEAFF,TGTGCCAGCAGTTCCGGGACAGGGGGCCTCATGAACACTGAAGCTTTCTTT
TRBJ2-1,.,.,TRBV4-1,CASSQELVPIEQFF,TGCGCCAGCAGCCAAGAGTTGGTCCCTATTGAGCAGTTCTTC
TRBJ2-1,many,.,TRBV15,CATSRDRRNEQFF,TGTGCCACCAGCAGAGATCGAAGGAATGAGCAGTTCTTC
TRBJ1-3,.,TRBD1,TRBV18,CASSPGTVSSGNTIYF,TGTGCCAGCTCACCCGGGACAGTAAGCTCTGGAAACACCATATATTTT
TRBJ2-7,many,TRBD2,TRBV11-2,CASSAAGGFYEQYF,TGTGCCAGCAGCGCCGCGGGAGGGTTCTACGAGCAGTACTTC
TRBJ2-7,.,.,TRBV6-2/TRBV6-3,CASSRRQAHSYEQYF,TGTGCCAGCAGTCGTCGACAGGCGCACTCCTACGAGCAGTACTTC
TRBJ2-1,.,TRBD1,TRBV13,CASSENRGSDQFF,TGTGCCAGCAGCGAAAACAGGGGATCTGACCAGTTCTTC